Presented here are 15 T cell receptor beta chains from one specimen sequenced in a study of T cell responses to AZD1222 COVID-19 vaccine (dated by TCRdb to the early 2020s). Library preparation employed the immunoSEQ multiplex PCR assay. TCRdb stores this immuneACCESS table with in-frame sequences only. Part of the clones is absent; in the studies checked, under half of the shortfall reflects unresolved V genes, and no reason is known for the rest. In all, the sample holds about 150,000 clones, and around 85% of those were seen once. More than 5.5% of the sample is held by the ten biggest clonotypes. This specimen's time point label, interpreted: baseline before first vaccination. The treatment or condition label, read with the paper, signifies: meningococcal conjugate vaccine given as trial control. The sample was peripheral blood, taken on day 0 of MenACWY control vaccination. Receptors were obtained from an adult in good health.

The rearrangement joins TRBV19 to TRBJ1-4, with D perhaps TRBD1 (5 bases). CDR3 length equals 15 residues. From germline, CDR1 is LNHDA and CDR2 SQIVND (reference sequence). Trimming removed 6 bases at V and 8 bases at J, with 19 bases between. CDR3: CASSPGGVLNEKLFF. The CDR3 DNA reads TGTGCCAGTAGCCCGGGGGGAGTCTTGAACGAAAAACTGTTTTTT.

This clone was seen a handful of times. V and J are TRBV18 and TRBJ1-1, with D unresolved. Trimming removed 5 bases from V and 3 bases from J, with 10 bases in between. CDR1 is KGHSH, CDR2 LQKENI, per germline. The CDR3 extends over 13 amino acids. Here the CDR3 reads CASSARLDTEAFF. CDR3 in DNA: TGTGCCAGCTCAGCCCGGTTGGACACTGAAGCTTTCTTT.

V usage is TRBV12-5 and J usage is TRBJ2-1, with 8 bases identical to TRBD2. This CDR3 comprises 14 residues. Germline V gene sequence: CDR1 LGHNT, CDR2 FRNRAP. Germline trimming cut 3 bases from V and 8 bases from J; bases unmatched to any gene: 6. CDR3 amino acids: CASGFQPGGDEQFF. The CDR3 DNA reads as TGTGCTAGTGGTTTTCAACCGGGGGGGGATGAGCAGTTCTTC.

The table lists this clone with a few counts. The gene calls are TRBV29-1 and TRBJ1-1; TRBD1 is a possible D gene (6 bases). Between the trimmed V and J ends, which lost 7 bases and 3 bases, there was a span of 12 bases. The CDR3 is 12 residues long. Germline V CDR1 and CDR2: SQVTM, ANQGSEA. CDR3 loop: CSATPGDTEAFF. CDR3 DNA sequence: TGCAGCGCCACCCCAGGGGACACTGAAGCTTTCTTT.

This clone was seen just once. The chain carries TRBV27 and TRBJ1-1; D might be TRBD1 (5 bases). Trimming stripped 6 bases from V and 3 bases from J, with 11 bases between. This CDR3 contains 13 residues. Germline-derived CDR1 and CDR2 are MNHEY and SMNVEV (reference sequence). Written as DNA, the CDR3 is TGTGCCAGCAGCGAGAAGGGGTACACTGAAGCTTTCTTT. This translates into CASSEKGYTEAFF.

The CDR3 region is CASRRSDSYEQYV. The CDR3 DNA follows: TGTGCCAGCCGGCGGTCAGACTCCTACGAGCAGTACGTC. This chain connects TRBV28 to TRBJ2-7; D not resolved. The CDR3 loop spans 13 amino acids. V was shortened by 8 bases and J by 0 bases, with 11 bases between the two germline ends. CDR1 and CDR2 from the germline V gene are MDHEN and SYDVKM.

The J gene is TRBJ1-1, the V gene TRBV28, with a tentative D call TRBD1 (5 bases). The CDR3 is 12 amino acids. V was shortened by 7 bases and J by 8 bases, with 14 bases between the two germline ends. CDR1 is MDHEN and CDR2 is SYDVKM in the germline V gene. The CDR3 DNA reads as TGTGCCAGCACCCCTATGGGGGTGGAAGCTTTCTTT. Its protein product is CASTPMGVEAFF.

The chain has TRBV2 and TRBJ1-2; 7 bases match TRBD1. Germline CDR1 and CDR2: SNHLY and FYNNEI. V trimming: 4 bases; J trimming: 2 bases; junction bases outside the gene matches: 4. The CDR3 covers 14 residues. CDR3 in DNA: TGTGCCAGCAGTGGAGGGGGCGCGAACTATGGCTACACCTTC. Translated: CASSGGGANYGYTF.

V and J are TRBV7-6 and TRBJ2-2, with 7 bases fitting TRBD1. Trimming cost V 5 bases and J 0 bases; bases outside gene matches: 3. The CDR3 consists of 15 residues. Germline V gene data show CDR1 as SGHVS and CDR2 as FNYEAQ. DNA of the CDR3: TGTGCCAGCAGCCGAACAGGGGCGAACACCGGGGAGCTGTTTTTT. Translated: CASSRTGANTGELFF.

The V and J genes are TRBV6-5 and TRBJ1-6; no definite D call. V was trimmed by 7 bases and J by 0 bases, leaving 10 bases between them. The V gene's germline CDR1 is MNHEY and CDR2 SVGAGI. CDR3 length: 15 residues. CDR3 region: CASIGGGSYNSPLHF. The CDR3 DNA sequence: TGTGCCAGCATTGGTGGAGGCTCCTATAATTCACCCCTCCACTTT.

This clone was counted between two and nine times. V usage is TRBV6-1 and J usage is TRBJ1-2; D might be TRBD1 (6 bases). Germline V gives CDR1 MNHNS, CDR2 SASEGT. V was shortened by 2 bases and J by 10 bases, with 20 bases between the two germline ends. This CDR3 has 15 amino acids. The chain's CDR3 is CASSERRGFPGDYTF. CDR3 coding DNA: TGTGCCAGCAGTGAAAGGAGGGGGTTCCCCGGTGACTACACCTTC.

V and J are TRBV6-4 and TRBJ1-5; D ambiguous. The CDR3 runs 21 residues. The germline gives CDR1 MRHNA, CDR2 SNTAGT. Trimming shortened V by 0 bases and J by 4 bases, and 28 bases separated the two germline ends. Written as DNA, the CDR3 is TGTGCCAGCAGTGACTCGAAGGGCCTAAACCGGGCCCCATTAGGAAATCAGCCCCAGCATTTT. This codes for CASSDSKGLNRAPLGNQPQHF.

This clone was seen more than once but under ten times. This chain joins TRBV27 and TRBJ1-2; TRBD1 matches at 9 bases. Trimming took 3 bases from V and 0 from J; bases not matched to a gene: 14. The CDR3 loop spans 19 amino acids. Germline values: CDR1 MNHEY, CDR2 SMNVEV (reference sequence). As DNA, the CDR3 is TGTGCCAGCAGTTTGAAGGCCACAGGGGGCACCTCTCCTAACTATGGCTACACCTTC. It encodes CASSLKATGGTSPNYGYTF.

This sequence joins TRBV21-1 and TRBJ2-1; TRBD1 is the table's D call and was not checked against the DNA. TRBV21-1 is assigned pseudogene status. CDR3 length: 14 residues. CDR3 amino acids: CASSYWDRYNEQFF. The CDR3, as DNA: TGTGCCAGCAGTTATTGGGACAGATACAATGAGCAGTTCTTC.

The chain recombines TRBV10-3 with TRBJ1-6, with 10 nucleotides matching TRBD1. CDR1 is ENHRY and CDR2 is SYGVKD in the germline V gene. After removal of 4 bases from V and 8 bases from J, the junction contained 5 bases not matched to a gene. CDR3 length: 15 residues. CDR3 nucleotides: TGTGCCATCAGTGTCTCCGGGACAGGGGATTCACCCCTCCACTTT. Translating gives CAISVSGTGDSPLHF.